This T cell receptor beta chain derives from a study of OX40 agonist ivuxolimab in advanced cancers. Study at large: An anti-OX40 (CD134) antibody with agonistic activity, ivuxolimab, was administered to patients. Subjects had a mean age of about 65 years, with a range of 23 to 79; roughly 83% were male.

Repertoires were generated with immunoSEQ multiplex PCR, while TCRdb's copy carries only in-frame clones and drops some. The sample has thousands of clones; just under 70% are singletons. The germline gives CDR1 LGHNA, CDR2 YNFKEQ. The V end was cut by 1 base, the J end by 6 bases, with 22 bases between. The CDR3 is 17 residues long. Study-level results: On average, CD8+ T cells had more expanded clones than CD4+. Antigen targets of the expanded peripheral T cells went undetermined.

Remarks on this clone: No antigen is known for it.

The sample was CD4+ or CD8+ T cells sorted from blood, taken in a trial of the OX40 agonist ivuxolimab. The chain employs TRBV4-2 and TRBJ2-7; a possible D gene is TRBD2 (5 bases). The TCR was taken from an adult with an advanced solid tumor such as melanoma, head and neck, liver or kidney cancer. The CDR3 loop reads CASSQVVRGDTKGEQYF. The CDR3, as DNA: TGTGCCAGCAGCCAAGTGGTACGGGGAGATACAAAGGGCGAGCAGTACTTC.